This T cell receptor beta chain originates from a study of T cell responses to AZD1222 COVID-19 vaccine. Findings and caveats of the study: Compared with day 0, the breadth and depth of the Spike-specific TCR repertoire rose significantly after two doses of AZD1222. The peak T cell response came first, and repertoires were sampled only after it. White British ancestry dominated among donors, who included more females, and clonal diversity was possibly underestimated.

This clone was counted a single time. What it binds is unknown. TCRdb's copy holds only in-frame clones and misses some; the assay was immunoSEQ multiplex PCR. The data hold over 70,000 clones, with 85% observed a single time. Looked up from germline, CDR1 is LNHDA and CDR2 is SQIVND (reference sequence). The V gene end was trimmed by 6 bases and the J gene end by 1 base; junction bases not matched to a gene: 9. The CDR3 loop spans 16 amino acids. The chain employs TRBV19 and TRBJ2-3; 8 bases are shared with TRBD1. The origin of this receptor is an adult in good health. The sequenced sample was peripheral blood, obtained on day 0 of AZD1222 vaccination. Here the CDR3 reads CASRNRGAGGTDTQYF. CDR3 nucleotide sequence: TGTGCCAGTAGAAACAGGGGGGCAGGGGGCACAGATACGCAGTATTTT.